The entry below gives a single T cell receptor (beta chain) sequence along with its context. The germline V gene encodes CDR1 SEHNR and CDR2 FQNEAQ (reference sequence). The V and J ends lost 5 bases and 2 bases respectively, with 13 bases between them. This CDR3 spans 14 amino acids. This specimen belongs to a study of CD8 T cells in Susac syndrome. RNA in amounts of about 0.5 to 1 ug was reverse transcribed with random hexamers. The TCR beta CDR3 was amplified by immunoSEQ multiplex PCR across 54 Vbeta, 13 Jbeta. TCRdb redid the calling of the immunoSEQ multiplex PCR reads with MiXCR, one entry per CDR3 protein. This table has some 110,000 distinct CDR3 sequences, 85% to 95% appearing once.

The rearrangement joins TRBV7-9 to TRBJ2-7, with D possibly TRBD1 on 6 matching bases. The sequence came from a human donor with Susac syndrome. Sequencing input: CD8+ T cells from PBMCs. CDR3 sequence reads: CASSRDTRAYEQYF. The CDR3 DNA reads TGTGCCAGCAGCCGGGACACCCGAGCCTACGAGCAGTACTTC.